What follows are 25 T cell receptor beta chains derived from one specimen sequenced in a study of cytomegalovirus exposure and HLA in healthy donors. It was with 60 Vbeta and 13 Jbeta primers that the PCR ran. Sequenced by immunoSEQ multiplex PCR; TCRdb stores in-frame clones only, minus some. Among roughly 93,000 clones listed, around 67% were seen once. Sample: PBMCs. Receptors originate from a male donor in good health and CMV-seronegative.

The gene calls are TRBV6-6 and TRBJ1-3, with D possibly TRBD1 on 5 matching bases. The CDR3 loop spans 15 amino acids. CDR1 is MNHNY, CDR2 SVGAGI, per germline (reference sequence). V dropped 4 bases and J dropped 0 bases, with 10 bases sitting between them. CDR3 residues: CASSSDSFSGNTIYF. CDR3 DNA: TGTGCCAGCAGTTCCGACAGCTTCTCTGGAAACACCATATATTTT.

This chain's CDR3 is CASSADLRAEAFF. The DNA for the CDR3 is TGTGCCAGCAGCGCCGACCTCAGGGCAGAAGCTTTCTTT. The chain recombines TRBV11-2 with TRBJ1-1; D is possibly TRBD1 (5 bases). V was clipped by 5 bases and J by 8 bases, with 15 bases between them. Looked up from germline, CDR1 is SGHAT and CDR2 is FQNNGV. The CDR3 totals 13 residues.

In DNA, the CDR3 is TGCGCCAGCAGCCAGGGGGACAGGGGGCTTGGAAACACCATATATTTT. Protein: CASSQGDRGLGNTIYF. The gene calls are TRBV4-3 and TRBJ1-3, with 12 bases fitting TRBD1. The CDR3 sequence is 16 residues long. Trimming at V came to 3 bases and at J to 3 bases, leaving 3 bases not matched to a gene. CDR1 is LGHNA, CDR2 YSLEER, per germline.

This clone has just a few counts. The chain has TRBV30 and TRBJ1-4; D gene uncertain. The CDR3 length is 15 residues. V was shortened by 0 bases and J by 0 bases, with 8 bases between the two germline ends. Germline V gene data show CDR1 as GTSNPN and CDR2 as SVGIG (reference sequence). The CDR3 nucleotides read TGTGCCTGGAGTGTCGGGGTTGCAACTAATGAAAAACTGTTTTTT. Protein product: CAWSVGVATNEKLFF.

The DNA of the CDR3 is TGTGCCAGCAGCCTCGGAGGGGGCGCCCCGGTCTACACCTTC. This sequence encodes CASSLGGGAPVYTF. V is TRBV27 and J is TRBJ1-2; 7 nucleotides agree with TRBD1. Trimming removed 6 bases from V and 10 bases from J; junction bases left unmatched: 14. The germline V gene has CDR1 MNHEY and CDR2 SMNVEV (reference sequence). The CDR3 consists of 14 residues.

Only a few counts were recorded for this clone. This chain uses TRBV20-1 with TRBJ1-2, with D tentatively TRBD1 (6 bases). Germline lookup yields CDR1 DFQATT and CDR2 SNEGSKA (reference sequence). This CDR3 comprises 10 residues. This chain's CDR3 is CSGGGYLGTF. The CDR3 DNA is TGCAGCGGGGGGGGCTATCTTGGGACCTTC.

This chain connects TRBV18 to TRBJ2-7; maybe TRBD2 (6 bases). There are 13 residues in the CDR3. V was shortened by 2 bases and J by 6 bases, with 11 bases between the two germline ends. The germline gives CDR1 KGHSH, CDR2 LQKENI. CDR3 coding DNA: TGTGCCAGCTCACCAGTAGGAGGGCGCGAGCAGTACTTC. It is translated as CASSPVGGREQYF.

The rearrangement uses TRBV14 and TRBJ2-3, with 8 nucleotides matching TRBD2. Germline values: CDR1 SGHDN, CDR2 FVKESK. There are 15 residues in the CDR3. Trimming took 4 bases from V and 3 from J; bases not matched to a gene: 6. For the CDR3, the DNA is TGTGCCAGCAGCCGACCGGGACTAGTTACAGATACGCAGTATTTT. Its protein is CASSRPGLVTDTQYF.

This chain uses TRBV5-5 with TRBJ1-5, with 8 positions matching TRBD1. V dropped 4 bases and J dropped 3; count of bases not matched to a gene: 9. Germline V lookup: CDR1 SGHKS, CDR2 YYEKEE (reference sequence). CDR3 length: 16 amino acids. CDR3 sequence (DNA): TGTGCCAGCAGCCCCCTAACAGGGGGTACCAATCAGCCCCAGCATTTT. Protein product: CASSPLTGGTNQPQHF.

As DNA, the CDR3 is TGCGCCAGCAGCTTGGTTGGACAGGGGGCGCTGGATGGCTACACCTTC. As protein: CASSLVGQGALDGYTF. The gene calls are TRBV5-1 and TRBJ1-2; TRBD1 agrees at 11 bases. The length of the CDR3 is 16 residues. In germline, CDR1 is SGHRS, CDR2 YFSETQ. Germline trimming cut 0 bases from V and 6 bases from J; bases unmatched to any gene: 7.

In this sample, this clone turned up once. The chain carries TRBV1 and TRBJ1-2; the table names TRBD1, a call not compared with the DNA. TRBV1 is listed as a pseudogene. The CDR3 has 17 residues. The CDR3 region is CTSSQEKTGEGNYGYTF. In DNA form, the CDR3 reads TGCACCAGCAGCCAAGAAAAGACAGGGGAAGGGAACTATGGCTACACCTTC.

This clone was seen more than once but under ten times. V and J are TRBV7-8 and TRBJ2-2; 7 bases agree with TRBD1. The J segment lost 4 bases and the V segment lost 5 bases, leaving 19 bases of the junction unmatched. Germline V gene sequence: CDR1 SGHVS, CDR2 FQNEAQ. CDR3 length equals 19 residues. The CDR3 loop is CASSHKSKGQYYATGELFF. In DNA form, the CDR3 reads TGTGCCAGCAGCCACAAATCGAAGGGACAGTATTATGCCACCGGGGAGCTGTTTTTT.

The V and J genes are TRBV19 and TRBJ1-2; 9 bases are shared with TRBD1. Trimming removed 9 bases from V and 3 bases from J; junction bases left unmatched: 11. This CDR3 has 15 amino acids. Germline CDR1 reads LNHDA; CDR2 reads SQIVND (reference sequence). In DNA, the CDR3 is TGTGCCAGCGAAACCACAGGGGGCTTGGACTATGGCTACACCTTC. This translates into CASETTGGLDYGYTF.

In this sample, this clone turned up a few times. The chain has TRBV7-8 and TRBJ2-5, with TRBD1 identical over 9 bases. This CDR3 has 17 amino acids. V trimming: 6 bases; J trimming: 10 bases; junction bases outside the gene matches: 21. CDR1 is SGHVS and CDR2 is FQNEAQ in the germline V gene. The CDR3 DNA sequence: TGTGCCAGCAGTTACCTCCCCGGGACAGGGCGTTATGGTGGCCAGTACTTC. It encodes CASSYLPGTGRYGGQYF.

V and J are TRBV30 and TRBJ2-3, with D possibly being TRBD2 (6 bases). Germline V gene lookup returns CDR1 GTSNPN and CDR2 SVGIG (reference sequence). The CDR3 contains 16 residues. Trimming cost V 1 base and J 3 bases, with 17 bases left between them. CDR3 in amino acids: CAWSGGRESYTDTQYF. The CDR3 nucleotides are TGTGCCTGGAGTGGAGGGCGGGAATCTTATACAGATACGCAGTATTTT.

The rearrangement joins TRBV30 to TRBJ1-2, with 8 bases aligning to TRBD1. The CDR3 is made up of 13 amino acids. The V gene end was trimmed by 2 bases and the J gene end by 8 bases; junction bases not matched to a gene: 7. CDR1 is GTSNPN and CDR2 is SVGIG in the germline V gene (reference sequence). The CDR3 DNA reads as TGTGCCTGGAGTCGTGACAGGGGTTGCGGCTACACCTTC. It is translated as CAWSRDRGCGYTF.

The rearrangement links TRBV4-2 to TRBJ2-1; TRBD2 matches 7 bases. V lost 4 bases to trimming and J lost 7 bases; unmatched junction nucleotides: 10. The CDR3 totals 15 residues. The V gene's germline CDR1 is LGHNA and CDR2 YNFKEQ. As DNA, the CDR3 is TGTGCCAGCAGCCCCAGTAGCGGGTGGGGGAATGAGCAGTTCTTC. This codes for CASSPSSGWGNEQFF.

The chain links TRBV27 to TRBJ1-1; no clear D gene. Germline CDR1 and CDR2: MNHEY and SMNVEV (reference sequence). The length of the CDR3 is 12 residues. Trimming stripped 0 bases from V and 4 bases from J, with 3 bases between. The CDR3 DNA sequence: TGTGCCAGCAGTTTATCGCGCACTGAAGCTTTCTTT. It yields the protein CASSLSRTEAFF.

The rearrangement uses TRBV29-1 and TRBJ1-2, with D possibly being TRBD1 (5 bases). V shed 4 bases and J shed 8 bases, with 11 bases lying between them. This CDR3 spans 11 amino acids. Germline V gives CDR1 SQVTM, CDR2 ANQGSEA. The DNA of the CDR3 is TGCAGCGTTGGGGGGGATAGCGGCTACACCTTC. Residues: CSVGGDSGYTF.

CDR3: CASSLGRRRGRIEKLFF. In nucleotides, the CDR3 is TGTGCCAGCAGCTTAGGCCGTAGGCGGGGGCGAATTGAAAAACTGTTTTTT. This chain links TRBV7-6 with TRBJ1-4, with a weak D call TRBD1 (6 bases). V was shortened by 1 base and J by 7 bases, with 19 bases between the two germline ends. Germline V gene data show CDR1 as SGHVS and CDR2 as FNYEAQ. The CDR3 extends over 17 amino acids.

This sequence joins TRBV28 and TRBJ1-5; weak D call: TRBD1 (5 bases). V dropped 5 bases and J dropped 2 bases, with 13 bases sitting between them. This CDR3 is built from 15 residues. Germline lookup yields CDR1 MDHEN and CDR2 SYDVKM. The CDR3 reads CASSRLVGGNQPQHF. The DNA for the CDR3 is TGTGCCAGCAGTCGCCTGGTAGGGGGCAATCAGCCCCAGCATTTT.

The chain combines TRBV6-1 with TRBJ1-1; 8 nucleotides line up with TRBD1. The CDR3 is 12 residues long. From germline, CDR1 is MNHNS and CDR2 SASEGT. V was pared by 8 bases and J by 8 bases, with 7 bases of the junction left unmatched. This CDR3 is CASQGGDREAFF. In DNA form, the CDR3 reads TGTGCCAGCCAAGGGGGGGACAGGGAAGCTTTCTTT.

The V call is TRBV7-9, the J call TRBJ2-7; possibly TRBD1 for D (6 bases). The CDR3 is made up of 15 amino acids. Trimming took off 5 bases at V and 2 bases at J, with 16 bases between the two ends. Germline-derived CDR1 and CDR2 are SEHNR and FQNEAQ (reference sequence). The CDR3 bases are TGTGCCAGCAGCCCCGGTGACAGGCCTACCTACGAGCAGTACTTC. As protein: CASSPGDRPTYEQYF.

This clone showed up just a few times. The chain employs TRBV6-5 and TRBJ1-1, with 7 bases identical to TRBD1. J was trimmed by 8 bases and V by 2 bases; bases with no gene match: 5. CDR3 length: 13 amino acids. Germline CDR1 MNHEY, CDR2 SVGAGI. This CDR3 is CASSYLDREEAFF. CDR3 DNA: TGTGCCAGCAGTTACCTAGACAGGGAGGAAGCTTTCTTT.

This clone is categorized as medium-sized. The rearrangement links TRBV10-1 to TRBJ2-3; 9 bases map to TRBD2. Germline loops: CDR1 WNHNN, CDR2 SYGVQD (reference sequence). After removal of 10 bases from V and 6 bases from J, the junction contained 8 bases not matched to a gene. The CDR3 has 13 residues. The CDR3 region is CATIAGAGDTQYF. The CDR3 bases are TGCGCCACCATAGCGGGAGCTGGGGATACGCAGTATTTT.